These 10 T cell receptor beta chains originate from one sample sequenced in a study of beta chain features in type 1 diabetes. The study reverse transcribed the entire isolated RNA, so it sequenced expressed TCRB transcripts. Sequenced by immunoSEQ multiplex PCR; TCRdb stores in-frame clones only, minus some. The sample has about 110,000 clones; almost 40% are singletons. What was sequenced was stem cell memory CD4+ T cells from blood. These receptors all stem from a woman younger than 35 in good health.

This clone has a handful of counts. The chain joins TRBV5-4 to TRBJ2-2, with TRBD2 matching over 7 bases. V shed 5 bases and J 3 bases; nucleotides not matched to a gene: 4. The V gene's germline CDR1 is SGHNT and CDR2 YYREEE (reference sequence). The length of the CDR3 is 14 residues. CDR3 residues: CASRGGVDTGELFF. CDR3 DNA sequence: TGTGCCAGCAGGGGGGGGGTCGACACCGGGGAGCTGTTTTTT.

This rearrangement joins TRBV18 to TRBJ1-1, with D unresolved. Germline V gene data show CDR1 as KGHSH and CDR2 as LQKENI. CDR3 length: 13 amino acids. The ends were cut back, 3 bases at V and 3 bases at J, with 8 bases in the middle. This chain's CDR3 is CASSPRVDTEAFF. The CDR3, as DNA: TGTGCCAGCTCACCTCGGGTTGACACTGAAGCTTTCTTT.

There are a few counts of this clone. The chain employs TRBV29-1 and TRBJ2-7, with D uncertain. Between the trimmed V and J ends, which lost 4 bases and 1 base, there was a span of 11 bases. CDR1 SQVTM and CDR2 ANQGSEA come from the germline V gene. This CDR3 has 13 amino acids. The CDR3 nucleotides read TGCAGCGTTGTGCAGGATTTTTCCTACGAGCAGTACTTC. Its protein is CSVVQDFSYEQYF.

This sequence joins TRBV4-1 and TRBJ1-5; 8 nucleotides match TRBD1. The CDR3 loop spans 15 amino acids. The junction had 8 bases not matched to a gene; V was cut back by 5 bases and J by 5 bases. Germline lookup yields CDR1 MGHRA and CDR2 YSYEKL. The DNA for the CDR3 is TGCGCCAGCAGCGCCCGGACAGGGCTATATCAGCCCCAGCATTTT. It translates to CASSARTGLYQPQHF.

The rearrangement joins TRBV19 to TRBJ1-1; tentatively, D is TRBD1 (6 bases). Per the germline V gene, CDR1 is LNHDA and CDR2 is SQIVND (reference sequence). The CDR3 runs to 16 residues. Trimming cost V 7 bases and J 5 bases, with 23 bases left between them. The CDR3 spells CASMTGSASGRTEAFF. Written as DNA, the CDR3 is TGTGCCAGTATGACAGGTTCGGCGTCGGGAAGGACTGAAGCTTTCTTT.

The chain recombines TRBV5-1 with TRBJ1-1; the D is unclear. Deletions cut 7 bases from V and 0 bases from J, with 13 bases between. Germline values: CDR1 SGHRS, CDR2 YFSETQ. The length of the CDR3 is 14 residues. CDR3 DNA: TGCGCCAGCGGGCGGGGTCGCATGAACACTGAAGCTTTCTTT. It translates to CASGRGRMNTEAFF.

This clone was counted between two and nine times. The chain employs TRBV6-5 and TRBJ2-1, with D perhaps TRBD1 (5 bases). The germline CDR1 and CDR2 sequences are MNHEY and SVGAGI. The V end was cut by 1 base, the J end by 9 bases, with 13 bases between. The CDR3 is 14 amino acids. CDR3 amino acids: CASSYWRDSSEQFF. CDR3 nucleotides: TGTGCCAGCAGTTACTGGCGAGACAGCAGTGAGCAGTTCTTC.

The genes are TRBV5-1 and TRBJ1-2; D gene uncertain. The CDR3 is made up of 14 amino acids. V shed 5 bases and J shed 2 bases, with 13 bases lying between them. Germline loops: CDR1 SGHRS, CDR2 YFSETQ. CDR3 amino acids: CASRWASLNYGYTF. The CDR3 DNA sequence: TGCGCCAGCAGGTGGGCTTCGTTGAACTATGGCTACACCTTC. Together with reference TRBV5-1 and TRBJ1-2, the CDR3 gives the full variable domain: KAGVTQTPRYLIKTRGQQVTLSCSPISGHRSVSWYQQTPGQGLQFLFEYFSETQRNKGNFPGRFSGRQFSNSRSEMNVSTLELGDSALYLCASRWASLNYGYTFGSGTRLTVV.

CDR3 region: CAWRRGLADSYNEQFF. CDR3 coding DNA: TGTGCCTGGAGGAGGGGACTAGCCGATTCCTACAATGAGCAGTTCTTC. The chain carries TRBV30 and TRBJ2-1, with 9 bases identical to TRBD2. The ends lost 3 bases at V and 1 base at J; junction bases unmatched: 7. The CDR3 spans 16 residues. Germline V CDR1 and CDR2: GTSNPN, SVGIG (reference sequence).

This chain links TRBV4-3 with TRBJ2-1; TRBD2 aligns across 10 bases. The CDR3 contains 14 residues. From germline, CDR1 is LGHNA and CDR2 YSLEER. Unmatched junction bases numbered 7, after V lost 5 bases and J lost 9 bases. As DNA, the CDR3 is TGCGCCAGCAGCTCGCTAGCGGGAGTGACTGAGCAGTTCTTC. It yields the protein CASSSLAGVTEQFF.